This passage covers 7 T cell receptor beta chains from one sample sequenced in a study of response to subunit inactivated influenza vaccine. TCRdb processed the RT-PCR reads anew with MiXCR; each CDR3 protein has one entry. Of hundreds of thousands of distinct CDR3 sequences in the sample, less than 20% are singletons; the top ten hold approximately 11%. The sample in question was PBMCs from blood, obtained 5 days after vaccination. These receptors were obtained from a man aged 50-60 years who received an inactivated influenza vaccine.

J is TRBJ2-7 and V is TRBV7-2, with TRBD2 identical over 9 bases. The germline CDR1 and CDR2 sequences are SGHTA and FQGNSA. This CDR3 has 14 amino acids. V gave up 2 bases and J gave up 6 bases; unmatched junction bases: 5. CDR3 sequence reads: CASSLSSGRSEQYF. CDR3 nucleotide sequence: TGTGCCAGCAGCTTATCCAGCGGGAGGAGCGAGCAGTACTTC.

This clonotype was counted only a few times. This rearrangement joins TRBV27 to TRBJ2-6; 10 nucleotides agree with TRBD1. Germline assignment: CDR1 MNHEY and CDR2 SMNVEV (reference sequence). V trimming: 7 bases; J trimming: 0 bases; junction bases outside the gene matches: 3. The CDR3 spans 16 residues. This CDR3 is CASKGTGASGANVLTF. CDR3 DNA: TGTGCCAGCAAGGGGACAGGGGCCTCTGGGGCCAACGTCCTGACTTTC.

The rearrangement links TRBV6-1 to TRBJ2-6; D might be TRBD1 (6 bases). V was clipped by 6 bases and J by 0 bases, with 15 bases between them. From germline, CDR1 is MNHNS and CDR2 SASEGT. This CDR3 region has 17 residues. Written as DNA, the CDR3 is TGTGCCAGCAGCATCGGGACACGGCACTCTGGGGCCAACGTCCTGACTTTC. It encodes CASSIGTRHSGANVLTF.

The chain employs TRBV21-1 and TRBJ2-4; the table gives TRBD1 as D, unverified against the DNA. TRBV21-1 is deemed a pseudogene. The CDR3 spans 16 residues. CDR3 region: CASSKDGPGAKNIQYF. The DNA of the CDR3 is TGTGCCAGCAGCAAAGACGGCCCGGGGGCCAAAAACATTCAGTACTTC.

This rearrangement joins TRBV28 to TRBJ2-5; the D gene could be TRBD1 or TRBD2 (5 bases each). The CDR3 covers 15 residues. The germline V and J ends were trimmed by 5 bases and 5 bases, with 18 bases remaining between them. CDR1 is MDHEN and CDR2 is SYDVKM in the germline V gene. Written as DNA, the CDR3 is TGTGCCAGCAGTCCTACCGGGACGCGTGGGGAGACCCAGTACTTC. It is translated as CASSPTGTRGETQYF.

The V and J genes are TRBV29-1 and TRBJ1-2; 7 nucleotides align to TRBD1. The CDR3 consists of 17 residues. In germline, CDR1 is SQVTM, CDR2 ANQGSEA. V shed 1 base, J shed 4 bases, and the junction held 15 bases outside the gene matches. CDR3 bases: TGCAGCGTTGAAGGAGGGACAGCACTTACCCTGACCTATGGCTACACCTTC. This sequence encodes CSVEGGTALTLTYGYTF.

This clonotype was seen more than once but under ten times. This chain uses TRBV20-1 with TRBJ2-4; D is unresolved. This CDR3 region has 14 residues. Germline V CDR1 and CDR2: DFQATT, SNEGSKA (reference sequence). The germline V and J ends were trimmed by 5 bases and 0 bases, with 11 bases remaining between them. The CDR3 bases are TGCAGTGCTCTGACTCTTCTAGCCAAAAACATTCAGTACTTC. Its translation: CSALTLLAKNIQYF.